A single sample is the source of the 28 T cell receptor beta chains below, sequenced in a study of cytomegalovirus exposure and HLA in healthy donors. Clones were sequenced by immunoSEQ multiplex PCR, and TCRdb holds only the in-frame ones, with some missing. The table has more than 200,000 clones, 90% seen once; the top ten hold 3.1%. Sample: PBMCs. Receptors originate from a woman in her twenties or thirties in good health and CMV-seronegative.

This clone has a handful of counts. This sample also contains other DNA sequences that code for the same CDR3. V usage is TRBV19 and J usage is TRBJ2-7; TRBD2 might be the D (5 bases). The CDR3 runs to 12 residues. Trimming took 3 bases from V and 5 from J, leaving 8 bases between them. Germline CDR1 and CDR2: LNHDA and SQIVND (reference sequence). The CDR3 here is CASSIGGHEQYF. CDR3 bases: TGTGCCAGTAGTATCGGAGGCCACGAGCAGTACTTC.

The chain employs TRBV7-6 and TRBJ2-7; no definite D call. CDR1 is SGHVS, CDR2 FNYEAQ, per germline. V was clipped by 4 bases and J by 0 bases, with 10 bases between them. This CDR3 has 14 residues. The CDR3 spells CASSSTDGSYEQYF. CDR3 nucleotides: TGTGCCAGCAGCTCCACGGACGGCTCCTACGAGCAGTACTTC.

DNA of the CDR3: TGCGCCAGCAGTGACCAGGGCTCTCCCCCAGATACGCAGTATTTT. Translating gives CASSDQGSPPDTQYF. The chain combines TRBV5-1 with TRBJ2-3; TRBD1 might be the D (5 bases). Looked up from germline, CDR1 is SGHRS and CDR2 is YFSETQ. Trimming took off 5 bases at V and 4 bases at J, with 17 bases between the two ends. The CDR3 totals 15 residues. The full variable domain, in which reference TRBV5-1 and TRBJ2-3 provide the parts outside the CDR3, is KAGVTQTPRYLIKTRGQQVTLSCSPISGHRSVSWYQQTPGQGLQFLFEYFSETQRNKGNFPGRFSGRQFSNSRSEMNVSTLELGDSALYLCASSDQGSPPDTQYFGPGTRLTVL.

In nucleotides, the CDR3 is TGTGCCAGCAGACTCTACACTAGCGGGAGGGCCAACACCGGGGAGCTGTTTTTT. Residues: CASRLYTSGRANTGELFF. The rearrangement uses TRBV2 and TRBJ2-2; TRBD2 agrees at 13 bases. This CDR3 contains 18 residues. Trimming removed 6 bases from V and 2 bases from J; junction bases left unmatched: 9. CDR1 is SNHLY and CDR2 is FYNNEI in the germline V gene.

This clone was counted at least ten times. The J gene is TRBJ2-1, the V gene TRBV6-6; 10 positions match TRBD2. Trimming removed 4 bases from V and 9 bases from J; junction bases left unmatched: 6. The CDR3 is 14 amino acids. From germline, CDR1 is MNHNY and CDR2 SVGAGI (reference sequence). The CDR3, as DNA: TGTGCCAGCAGTTCCCCTAGCGGGAGTGTTGAGCAGTTCTTC. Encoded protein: CASSSPSGSVEQFF.

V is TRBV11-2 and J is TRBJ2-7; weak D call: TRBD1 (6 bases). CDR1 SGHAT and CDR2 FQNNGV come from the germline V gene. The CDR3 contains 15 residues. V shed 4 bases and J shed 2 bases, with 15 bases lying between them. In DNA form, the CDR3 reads TGTGCCAGCAGCTCAAGACAGGCCCAGGCCTACGAGCAGTACTTC. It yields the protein CASSSRQAQAYEQYF. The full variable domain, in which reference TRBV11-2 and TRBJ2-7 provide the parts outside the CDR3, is EAGVAQSPRYKIIEKRQSVAFWCNPISGHATLYWYQQILGQGPKLLIQFQNNGVVDDSQLPKDRFSAERLKGVDSTLKIQPAKLEDSAVYLCASSSRQAQAYEQYFGPGTRLTVT.

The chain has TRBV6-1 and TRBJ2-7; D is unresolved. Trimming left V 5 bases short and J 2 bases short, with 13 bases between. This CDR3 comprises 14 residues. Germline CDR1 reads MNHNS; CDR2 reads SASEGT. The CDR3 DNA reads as TGTGCCAGCAGTCTCGACCCGGGCCCCTACGAGCAGTACTTC. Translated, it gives CASSLDPGPYEQYF.

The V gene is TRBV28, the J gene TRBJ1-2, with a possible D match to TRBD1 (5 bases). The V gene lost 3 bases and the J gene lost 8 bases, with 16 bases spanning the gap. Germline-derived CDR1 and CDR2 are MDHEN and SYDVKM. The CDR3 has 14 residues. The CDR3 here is CASSLRGGGVGYTF. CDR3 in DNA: TGTGCCAGCAGTTTGCGGGGCGGAGGAGTGGGCTACACCTTC.

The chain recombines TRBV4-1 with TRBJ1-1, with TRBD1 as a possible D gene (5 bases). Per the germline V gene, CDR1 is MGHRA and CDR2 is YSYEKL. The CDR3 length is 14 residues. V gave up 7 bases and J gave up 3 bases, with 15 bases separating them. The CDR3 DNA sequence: TGCGCCAGCACGGCAGAAGGGGTGGACACTGAAGCTTTCTTT. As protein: CASTAEGVDTEAFF.

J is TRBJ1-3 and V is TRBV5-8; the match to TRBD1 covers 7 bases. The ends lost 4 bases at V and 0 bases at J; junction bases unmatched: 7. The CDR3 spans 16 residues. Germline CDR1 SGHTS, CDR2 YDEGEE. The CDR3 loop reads CASSLDRANSGNTIYF. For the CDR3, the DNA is TGTGCCAGCAGCCTAGACAGGGCGAACTCTGGAAACACCATATATTTT.

This chain's CDR3 is CASSEDGTSGARAGEQYF. CDR3 nucleotides: TGTGCCAGCAGTGAAGACGGGACTAGCGGGGCCAGAGCGGGGGAGCAGTACTTC. The rearrangement joins TRBV25-1 to TRBJ2-7; 13 nucleotides agree with TRBD2. With 2 bases clipped from V and 7 bases from J, the junction kept 14 bases outside the gene matches. Germline V gene data show CDR1 as MGHDK and CDR2 as SYGVNS. The CDR3 is made up of 18 amino acids.

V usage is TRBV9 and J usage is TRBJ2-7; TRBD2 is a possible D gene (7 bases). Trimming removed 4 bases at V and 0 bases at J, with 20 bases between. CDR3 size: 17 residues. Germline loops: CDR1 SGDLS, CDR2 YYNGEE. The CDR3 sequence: CASSLGGAGFSSYEQYF. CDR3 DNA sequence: TGTGCCAGCAGCCTTGGGGGGGCAGGGTTCAGCTCCTACGAGCAGTACTTC.

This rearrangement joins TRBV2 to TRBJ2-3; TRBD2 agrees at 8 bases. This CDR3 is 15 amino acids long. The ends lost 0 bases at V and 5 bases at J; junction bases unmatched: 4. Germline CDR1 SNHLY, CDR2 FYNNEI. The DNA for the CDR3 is TGTGCCAGCAGTGAAGCGCTGAGCGGGAGAGATACGCAGTATTTT. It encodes CASSEALSGRDTQYF.

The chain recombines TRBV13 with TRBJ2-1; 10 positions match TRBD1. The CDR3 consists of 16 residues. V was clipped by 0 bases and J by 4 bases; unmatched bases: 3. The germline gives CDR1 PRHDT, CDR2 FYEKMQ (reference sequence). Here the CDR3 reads CASSLGTGGLYNEQFF. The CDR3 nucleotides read TGTGCCAGCAGCTTAGGGACAGGGGGCCTGTACAATGAGCAGTTCTTC.

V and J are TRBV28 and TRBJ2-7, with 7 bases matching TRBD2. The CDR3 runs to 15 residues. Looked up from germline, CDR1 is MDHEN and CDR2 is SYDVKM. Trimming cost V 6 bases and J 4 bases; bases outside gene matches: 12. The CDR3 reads CASSLPGLEGYEQYF. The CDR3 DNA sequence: TGTGCCAGCAGCCTGCCCGGACTAGAAGGTTACGAGCAGTACTTC. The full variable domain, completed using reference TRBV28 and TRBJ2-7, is DVKVTQSSRYLVKRTGEKVFLECVQDMDHENMFWYRQDPGLGLRLIYFSYDVKMKEKGDIPEGYSVSREKKERFSLILESASTNQTSMYLCASSLPGLEGYEQYFGPGTRLTVT.

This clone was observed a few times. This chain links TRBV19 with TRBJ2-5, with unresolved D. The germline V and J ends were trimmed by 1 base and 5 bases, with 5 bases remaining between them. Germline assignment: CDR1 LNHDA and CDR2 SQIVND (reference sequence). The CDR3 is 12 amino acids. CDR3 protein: CASSIAAETQYF. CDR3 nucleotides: TGTGCCAGTAGTATAGCGGCGGAGACCCAGTACTTC.

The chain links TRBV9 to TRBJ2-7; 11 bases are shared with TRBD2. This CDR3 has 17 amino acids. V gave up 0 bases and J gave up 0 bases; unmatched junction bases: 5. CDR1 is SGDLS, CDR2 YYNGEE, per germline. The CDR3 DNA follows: TGTGCCAGCAGCGTAGAAGCTAGCGGGGGGTACTCCTACGAGCAGTACTTC. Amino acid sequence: CASSVEASGGYSYEQYF.

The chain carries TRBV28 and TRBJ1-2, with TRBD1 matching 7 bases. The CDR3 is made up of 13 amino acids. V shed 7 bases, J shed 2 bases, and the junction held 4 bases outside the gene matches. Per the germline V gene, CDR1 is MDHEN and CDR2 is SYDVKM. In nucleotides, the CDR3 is TGTGCCAGCAATAAACAGGGGAACTATGGCTACACCTTC. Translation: CASNKQGNYGYTF.

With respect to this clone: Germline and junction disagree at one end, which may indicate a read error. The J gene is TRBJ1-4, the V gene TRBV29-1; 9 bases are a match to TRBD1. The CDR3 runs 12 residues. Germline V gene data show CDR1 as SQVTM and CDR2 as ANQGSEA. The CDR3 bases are TGCAGCGTCTGGGACAGGGAACCAAACACCCATTTT. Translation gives CSVWDREPNTHF.

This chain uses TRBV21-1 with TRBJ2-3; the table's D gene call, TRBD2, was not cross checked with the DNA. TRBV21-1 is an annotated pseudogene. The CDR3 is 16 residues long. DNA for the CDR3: TGTGCCAGCCTCGGGACTAGCGGTGCTAGCACAGATACGCAGTATTTT. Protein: CASLGTSGASTDTQYF.

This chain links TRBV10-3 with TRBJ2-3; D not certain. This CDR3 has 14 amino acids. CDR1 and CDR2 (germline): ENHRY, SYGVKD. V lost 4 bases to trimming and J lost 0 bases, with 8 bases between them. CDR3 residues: CAISVVGSTDTQYF. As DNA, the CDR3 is TGTGCCATCAGTGTAGTGGGAAGCACAGATACGCAGTATTTT.

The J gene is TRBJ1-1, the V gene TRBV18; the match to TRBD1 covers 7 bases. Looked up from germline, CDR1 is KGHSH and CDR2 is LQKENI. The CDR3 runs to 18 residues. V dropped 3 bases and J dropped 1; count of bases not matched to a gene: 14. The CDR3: CASSPVEQGTLKNTEAFF. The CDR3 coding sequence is TGTGCCAGCTCACCCGTAGAACAGGGGACGCTTAAGAACACTGAAGCTTTCTTT.

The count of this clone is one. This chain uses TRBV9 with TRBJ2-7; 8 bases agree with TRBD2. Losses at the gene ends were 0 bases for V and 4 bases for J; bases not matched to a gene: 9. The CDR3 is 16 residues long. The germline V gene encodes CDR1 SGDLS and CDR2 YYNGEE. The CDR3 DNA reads TGTGCCAGCAGCGTAGGTATAGCGGGAATTTCGTACGAGCAGTACTTC. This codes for CASSVGIAGISYEQYF.

The CDR3 DNA sequence: TGTGCCAGCCGAATAGTCTTCCCCTACGAGCAGTACTTC. It yields the protein CASRIVFPYEQYF. The rearrangement uses TRBV21-1 and TRBJ2-7; the table's TRBD2 call for D was not verified on the DNA. TRBV21-1 is recorded as a pseudogene. This CDR3 region has 13 residues.

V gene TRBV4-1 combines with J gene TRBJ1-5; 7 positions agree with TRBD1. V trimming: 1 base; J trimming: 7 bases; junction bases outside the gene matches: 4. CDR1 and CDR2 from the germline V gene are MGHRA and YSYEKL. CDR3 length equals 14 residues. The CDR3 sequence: CASSQGQGGQPQHF. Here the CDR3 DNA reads TGCGCCAGCAGCCAAGGACAGGGAGGGCAGCCCCAGCATTTT.

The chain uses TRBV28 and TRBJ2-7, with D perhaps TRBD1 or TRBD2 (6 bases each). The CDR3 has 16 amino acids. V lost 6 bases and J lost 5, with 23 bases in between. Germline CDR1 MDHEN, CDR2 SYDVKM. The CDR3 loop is CASRSLGGAAGDEQYF. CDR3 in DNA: TGTGCCAGCAGATCCCTCGGCGGGGCGGCAGGGGACGAGCAGTACTTC.

The CDR3, as DNA: TGTGCCAGCTCCCCCGGTACGGAGACCCAGTACTTC. This translates into CASSPGTETQYF. The chain links TRBV18 to TRBJ2-5; D call uncertain. In germline, CDR1 is KGHSH, CDR2 LQKENI. This CDR3 spans 12 amino acids. V lost 6 bases and J lost 5, with 10 bases in between.

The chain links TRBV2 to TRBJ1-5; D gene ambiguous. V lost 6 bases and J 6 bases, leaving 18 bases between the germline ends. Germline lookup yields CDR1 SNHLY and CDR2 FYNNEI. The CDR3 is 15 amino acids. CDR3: CASSKGIGYSQPQHF. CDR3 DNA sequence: TGTGCCAGCAGCAAGGGAATAGGGTATAGTCAGCCCCAGCATTTT.